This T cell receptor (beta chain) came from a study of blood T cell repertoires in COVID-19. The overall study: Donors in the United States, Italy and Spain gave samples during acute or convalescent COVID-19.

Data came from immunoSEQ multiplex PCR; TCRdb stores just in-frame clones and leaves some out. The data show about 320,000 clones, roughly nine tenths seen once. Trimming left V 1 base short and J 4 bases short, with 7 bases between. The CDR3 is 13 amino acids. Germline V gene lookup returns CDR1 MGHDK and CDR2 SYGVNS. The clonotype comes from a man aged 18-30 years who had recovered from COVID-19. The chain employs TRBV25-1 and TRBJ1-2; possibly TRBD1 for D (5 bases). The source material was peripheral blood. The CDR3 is CASSESGLYGYTF. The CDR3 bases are TGTGCCAGCAGTGAATCGGGACTCTATGGCTACACCTTC.